This TCR beta chain is from a study of shared clonotypes between healthy human individuals. For the study at large: For every donor, three CD4 naive, three CD4 memory, two CD8 naive and one CD8 memory plates were used. Regarding the study as a whole: The study generally estimated greater richness for naive than memory subsets. Sharing across a handful of donors was seen in 4.5% to 5.5% of naive CD4 clonotypes.

As handled by the study authors: ImmunoSEQ output held junction-only sequences without quality scores, so filtering differed. The protocol was immunoSEQ multiplex PCR, while the TCRdb copy is restricted to in-frame clones and leaves out a portion. V and J calls and clone size are given by that table; D and trimming were obtained from the DNA. The data show roughly 2.2 million clones, about nine tenths seen once. As regards this clone: Its antigen is still unknown. Other DNA sequences from this sample encode an identical CDR3 as well.

The clonotype originates from a man between 18 and 35 years old in good health. Some clones in this sample may be carry-over from other donors' samples. Source material: naive CD4+ T cells from PBMCs. The subset was: CD45RA+ positively selected.

This chain's CDR3 is CASSPRGSSYEQYF. The CDR3 nucleotides read TGCGCCAGCAGCCCTAGGGGCAGCTCCTACGAGCAGTACTTC. V and J are TRBV5-1 and TRBJ2-7; possible D gene TRBD1, 5 bases. Trimming cost V 4 bases and J 0 bases, with 11 bases left between them. Germline V gene sequence: CDR1 SGHRS, CDR2 YFSETQ. The CDR3 extends over 14 amino acids.